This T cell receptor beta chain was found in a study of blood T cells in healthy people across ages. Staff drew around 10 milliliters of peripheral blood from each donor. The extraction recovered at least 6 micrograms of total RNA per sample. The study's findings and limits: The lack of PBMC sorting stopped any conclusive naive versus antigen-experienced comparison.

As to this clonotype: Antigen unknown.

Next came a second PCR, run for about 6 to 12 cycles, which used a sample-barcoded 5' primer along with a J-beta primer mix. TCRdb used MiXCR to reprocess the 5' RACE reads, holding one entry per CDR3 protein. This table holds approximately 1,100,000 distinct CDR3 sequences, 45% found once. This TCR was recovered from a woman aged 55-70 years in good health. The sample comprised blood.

The chain's CDR3 is CASSLTSGRASYEQFF. The CDR3 DNA reads TGTGCCAGCAGCCTAACTAGCGGGAGGGCCAGTTATGAGCAGTTCTTC. The chain has TRBV7-2 and TRBJ2-1; 13 bases fit TRBD2. Unmatched junction bases numbered 9, after V lost 5 bases and J lost 8 bases. CDR3 size: 16 residues. Germline V gene sequence: CDR1 SGHTA, CDR2 FQGNSA.